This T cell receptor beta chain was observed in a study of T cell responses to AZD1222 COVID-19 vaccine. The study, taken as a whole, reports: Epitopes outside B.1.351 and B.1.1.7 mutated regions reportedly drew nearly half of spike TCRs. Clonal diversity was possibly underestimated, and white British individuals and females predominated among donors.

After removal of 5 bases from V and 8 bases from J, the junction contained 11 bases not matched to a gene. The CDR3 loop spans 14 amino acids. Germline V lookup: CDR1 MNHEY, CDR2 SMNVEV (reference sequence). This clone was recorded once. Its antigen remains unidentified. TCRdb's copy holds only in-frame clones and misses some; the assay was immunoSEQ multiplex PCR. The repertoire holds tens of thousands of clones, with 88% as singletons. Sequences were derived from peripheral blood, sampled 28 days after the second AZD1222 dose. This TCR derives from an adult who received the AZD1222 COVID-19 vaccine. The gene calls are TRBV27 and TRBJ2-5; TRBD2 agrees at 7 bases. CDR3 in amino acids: CASSPAATGGTQYF. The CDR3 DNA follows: TGTGCCAGCAGTCCCGCGGCCACGGGGGGTACCCAGTACTTC.